The clone carrying this TCR beta chain is classed as medium-sized. Its antigen is undetermined. TCRdb called the 5' RACE reads again in MiXCR, with one record for every CDR3 protein. The sample holds 5,200 or so distinct CDR3 sequences, just under 4% seen once. The sample originates from a study of spatial heterogeneity in lung cancer. Regarding the study as a whole: Expanded intratumoral alpha and beta TCR counts tracked tumor mutation counts. As ubiquitous and regional nonsynonymous mutations varied, counts of ubiquitous and regional expanded TCRs tracked them, respectively.

The CDR3 sequence is 16 residues long. The germline CDR1 and CDR2 sequences are SEHNR and FQNEAQ (reference sequence). Losses at the gene ends were 5 bases for V and 2 bases for J; bases not matched to a gene: 8. Regarding time point: sample taken at primary tumor resection. Donors were roughly 72 untreated early-stage non-small cell lung cancer patients. Unsorted whole RNA samples from tumor, nontumor lung or frozen PBMC were sequenced. This clonotype was obtained from a female donor with early-stage non-small cell lung cancer. The chain employs TRBV7-9 and TRBJ2-1, with 8 bases fitting TRBD1. The material sequenced was lung tumor tissue, taken at surgery. The CDR3 region has the DNA TGTGCCAGCAGCCGCTACAGGGGGTTTACCTACAATGAGCAGTTCTTC. This codes for CASSRYRGFTYNEQFF.